This is a list of T cell receptor beta chains from one sample in a study of shared clonotypes between healthy human individuals. Method: immunoSEQ multiplex PCR; TCRdb's copy keeps in-frame clones and lacks some. Of around 510,000 clones listed, more than 95% were seen once; the top ten hold around 0.066%. Specimen: naive CD4+ T cells sorted from blood. All receptors come from a woman aged 25-40 years in good health. The CDR3 runs from the conserved cysteine through the conserved F or W. A D gene is named only where the DNA matches it firmly. Clone sizes are given selectively: once, few, many, or a class where the clone is expanded.

D gene	V gene	clone size	J gene	CDR3 protein	CDR3 DNA
-	TRBV6-6	-	TRBJ2-2	CASSYSIAEGTGELFF	TGTGCCAGCAGTTACTCGATCGCCGAGGGCACCGGGGAGCTGTTTTTT
TRBD1	TRBV7-2	once	TRBJ2-7	CASSLGRDSYEQYF	TGTGCCAGCAGCTTAGGCCGGGACAGCTACGAGCAGTACTTC
-	TRBV5-1	-	TRBJ2-2	CASSKRTGSNTGELFF	TGCGCCAGCAGTAAAAGAACAGGGTCGAACACCGGGGAGCTGTTTTTT
-	TRBV18	-	TRBJ2-7	CASSPSEWASVTYEQYF	TGTGCCAGCTCACCATCGGAGTGGGCTAGCGTCACCTACGAGCAGTACTTC
-	TRBV28	-	TRBJ1-4	CASSLDNVEKLFF	TGTGCCAGCAGTTTGGACAATGTGGAAAAACTGTTTTTT
TRBD1	TRBV19	-	TRBJ1-5	CASSPAGTGFRQPQHF	TGTGCCAGTAGTCCCGCAGGGACAGGGTTTCGTCAGCCCCAGCATTTT
-	TRBV7-9	-	TRBJ1-1	CASSLTTATEAFF	TGTGCCAGCAGCTTAACGACGGCCACTGAAGCTTTCTTT
-	TRBV5-1	-	TRBJ2-3	CASSLGRGPDTDTQYF	TGCGCCAGCAGCTTGGGAAGGGGCCCAGACACAGATACGCAGTATTTT
-	TRBV16	-	TRBJ2-7	CASSQSVAASSYEQYF	TGTGCCAGCAGCCAATCAGTAGCGGCCTCATCCTACGAGCAGTACTTC
TRBD2	TRBV19	-	TRBJ2-7	CASSRGSGRSGSYEQYF	TGTGCCAGTAGTAGGGGTAGCGGGAGGTCGGGATCCTACGAGCAGTACTTC
-	TRBV5-4	-	TRBJ2-1	CASSLNAYPPGEQFF	TGTGCCAGCAGCTTGAATGCGTACCCCCCCGGTGAGCAGTTCTTC
TRBD1	TRBV28	-	TRBJ1-5	CASSFVNPGQGKGSNQPQHF	TGTGCCAGCAGTTTCGTTAATCCGGGACAGGGTAAGGGTAGCAATCAGCCCCAGCATTTT
-	TRBV7-9	-	TRBJ1-1	CASSRHWIGQTSSGEAFF	TGTGCCAGCAGCCGTCACTGGATTGGGCAGACTTCATCTGGTGAAGCTTTCTTT
-	TRBV28	-	TRBJ2-1	CASSNQGRRGYNEQFF	TGTGCCAGCAGCAATCAGGGGCGGAGGGGTTACAATGAGCAGTTCTTC
-	TRBV7-6	-	TRBJ1-2	CASSLGTARDGYGYTF	TGTGCCAGCAGCTTAGGGACCGCCCGGGACGGCTATGGCTACACCTTC
TRBD1	TRBV5-1	-	TRBJ2-7	CASRQGANEQYF	TGCGCCAGCAGGCAGGGGGCTAACGAGCAGTACTTC
TRBD1	TRBV27	-	TRBJ1-2	CASRLTGRDYGYTF	TGTGCCAGCAGATTGACAGGGCGAGACTATGGCTACACCTTC
-	TRBV28	-	TRBJ1-2	CASRGVRLGYGYTF	TGTGCCAGCCGAGGGGTCCGGCTAGGCTATGGCTACACCTTC
-	TRBV2	-	TRBJ2-7	CASSEWTTPYEQYF	TGTGCCAGCAGTGAATGGACAACTCCCTACGAGCAGTACTTC
TRBD1	TRBV27	-	TRBJ2-2	CASSLRTGVTGELFF	TGTGCCAGCAGTTTAAGAACAGGGGTCACCGGGGAGCTGTTTTTT
TRBD1	TRBV18	-	TRBJ2-7	CASSPRARTGASYEQYF	TGTGCCAGCTCACCACGAGCCCGGACAGGCGCCTCCTACGAGCAGTACTTC
-	TRBV7-9	-	TRBJ1-1	CASSGVNRETEAFF	TGTGCCAGCAGCGGGGTAAATCGCGAGACTGAAGCTTTCTTT
-	TRBV28	-	TRBJ1-1	CASSLLGDTEAFF	TGTGCCAGCAGTTTACTAGGGGATACTGAAGCTTTCTTT
-	TRBV19	-	TRBJ2-2	CASLAGELFF	TGTGCCAGTCTAGCCGGGGAGCTGTTTTTT
-	TRBV7-3	-	TRBJ2-2	CASSLTGQGRTGELFF	TGTGCCAGCAGCTTAACGGGGCAGGGGAGAACCGGGGAGCTGTTTTTT